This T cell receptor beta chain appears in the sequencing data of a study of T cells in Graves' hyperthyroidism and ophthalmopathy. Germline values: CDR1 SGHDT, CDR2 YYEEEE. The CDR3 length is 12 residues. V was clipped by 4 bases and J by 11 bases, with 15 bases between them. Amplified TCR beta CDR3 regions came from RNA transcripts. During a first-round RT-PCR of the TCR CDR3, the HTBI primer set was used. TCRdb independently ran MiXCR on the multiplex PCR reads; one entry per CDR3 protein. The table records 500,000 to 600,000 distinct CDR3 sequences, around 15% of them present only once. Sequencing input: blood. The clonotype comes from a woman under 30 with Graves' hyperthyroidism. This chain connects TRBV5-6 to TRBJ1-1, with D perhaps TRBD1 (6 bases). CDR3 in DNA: TGTGCCAGCAGCAAAGTACAGGGCTGGGCTTTCTTT. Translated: CASSKVQGWAFF.